Listed below are T cell receptor beta chains from one sample, sequenced in a study of blood T cell repertoires in COVID-19. Sequencing used immunoSEQ multiplex PCR; TCRdb keeps in-frame clones, though not all of them. The data hold over 35,000 clones, with about 89% observed a single time. The sample consisted of peripheral blood. The receptor set was obtained from a woman aged 30 to 39 in a cohort sampled during active COVID-19. Each CDR3 is given with its conserved first and last residue. Fields, in order: V gene, clone size, CDR3 length, J gene, D gene, CDR3 DNA, CDR3 protein. D genes are given only for firm matches. Clone size appears in some rows only: once, few, many, or a class for an expanded clone.

V: TRBV7-9
size: NA
length: 15
J: TRBJ2-7
D: TRBD2
DNA: TGTGCCAGCAGCTTAGATAGCGGGACCAGCTACGAGCAGTACTTC
CDR3: CASSLDSGTSYEQYF

V: TRBV5-1
size: NA
length: 14
J: TRBJ1-4
D: NA
DNA: TGCGCCAGCAGCTTGCTACAGGGCGGGGAAAAACTGTTTTTT
CDR3: CASSLLQGGEKLFF

V: TRBV11-3
size: NA
length: 15
J: TRBJ1-2
D: NA
DNA: TGTGCCAGCAGCTTTTACCGGGACAACCCCTATGGCTACACCTTC
CDR3: CASSFYRDNPYGYTF

V: TRBV9
size: NA
length: 15
J: TRBJ2-1
D: NA
DNA: TGTGCCAGCAGCGTGCTCGTGGGGCCGAACAATGAGCAGTTCTTC
CDR3: CASSVLVGPNNEQFF

V: TRBV7-9
size: once
length: 11
J: TRBJ1-2
D: NA
DNA: TGTGCCAGCAGCGTGTCCGGTGGCTACACCTTC
CDR3: CASSVSGGYTF

V: TRBV25-1
size: NA
length: 13
J: TRBJ1-1
D: TRBD1
DNA: TGTGCCAGCAGTTACGACAGGGGGACTGAAGCTTTCTTT
CDR3: CASSYDRGTEAFF

V: TRBV7-9
size: NA
length: 17
J: TRBJ2-3
D: TRBD1
DNA: TGTGCCAGCAGCTCAGCCATTGGGGGACAGGGCACAGATACGCAGTATTTT
CDR3: CASSSAIGGQGTDTQYF

V: TRBV24-1
size: NA
length: 14
J: TRBJ2-2
D: NA
DNA: TGTGCCACCAAGGGACATACGAACACCGGGGAGCTGTTTTTT
CDR3: CATKGHTNTGELFF

V: TRBV4-2
size: once
length: 17
J: TRBJ2-3
D: TRBD2
DNA: TGTGCCAGCAGCCAGGGGCAACGAGCGGGAGTGGGAGATACGCAGTATTTT
CDR3: CASSQGQRAGVGDTQYF

V: TRBV19
size: few
length: 15
J: TRBJ1-5
D: TRBD1
DNA: TGTGCCAGTAGTATATGGGGACAGGGGCATCAGCCCCAGCATTTT
CDR3: CASSIWGQGHQPQHF

V: TRBV6-5
size: NA
length: 14
J: TRBJ2-7
D: TRBD2
DNA: TGTGCCAGCAGTAGGAAGCGGGAGACGGTCGAGCAGTACTTC
CDR3: CASSRKRETVEQYF

V: TRBV7-9
size: NA
length: 16
J: TRBJ2-2
D: NA
DNA: TGTGCCAGCAGCTTAGCCCCCTCGCGGAACACCGGGGAGCTGTTTTTT
CDR3: CASSLAPSRNTGELFF

V: TRBV5-6
size: NA
length: 14
J: TRBJ1-4
D: NA
DNA: TGTGCCAGCAGCCTCGTCGGGGGGCAGGAAAAACTGTTTTTT
CDR3: CASSLVGGQEKLFF

V: TRBV27
size: NA
length: 14
J: TRBJ1-4
D: TRBD1
DNA: TGTGCCAGCAGTTTTGGGACAGGGGTCGAAAAACTGTTTTTT
CDR3: CASSFGTGVEKLFF

V: TRBV5-8
size: medium-sized
length: 16
J: TRBJ1-1
D: NA
DNA: TGTGCCAGCAGCTCCGGAGAGACAGTGCGTGGAACTGAAGCTTTCTTT
CDR3: CASSSGETVRGTEAFF

V: TRBV19
size: NA
length: 15
J: TRBJ1-2
D: NA
DNA: TGTGCCAGTAGTAAGGCAGGGCGAGGGGGAGATGGCTACACCTTC
CDR3: CASSKAGRGGDGYTF